The source of this TCR beta chain is a study of shared clonotypes between healthy human individuals. The naive CD8 fraction comprised CD45RO-negative cells positively selected for CCR7 and excluded terminally differentiated effector memory CD45RA+ cells. Some clones are missing from TCRdb's copy, which holds only in-frame ones; the method was immunoSEQ multiplex PCR. The sample contains over 2 million clones, approximately 95% of which appear only once. The count of this clone is one. Sequenced sample: naive CD8+ T cells sorted from blood. This receptor was taken from a man between 18 and 29 years old in good health.

The CDR3 loop reads CASSPSDTEAFF. DNA of the CDR3: TGTGCCAGCAGCCCGTCGGACACTGAAGCTTTCTTT. The chain uses TRBV28 and TRBJ1-1; no definite D call. The ends were cut back, 6 bases at V and 3 bases at J, with 8 bases in the middle. This CDR3 has 12 residues. CDR1 and CDR2 (germline): MDHEN, SYDVKM.